The subject of this entry is one T cell receptor beta chain. At least ten counts were recorded for this clone. The specificity of this receptor is unknown. Per-base quality was not reported, and no clone a single base away is much larger than it. The data belong to a study of T cell responses to AZD1222 COVID-19 vaccine (dated by TCRdb to 2020 to 2023). General notes on the study: AZD1222 recipients given second doses at about 4 weeks or at about 12 weeks were pooled, since spike-specific TCR depth and breadth were not found to differ between the two schedules. A total of approximately 230 trial participants underwent TCR sequencing, of whom some 210 received two doses of AZD1222 and 26 received two doses of the MenACWY control vaccine. Trial participants were enrolled by age into subgroups of 18-55, 56-69 and 70-plus years, and around 150, 28 and 57 TCR-sequenced participants, respectively, were included in these subgroups.

The paper's findings and limits, for the study overall: Nearly half of unique spike-specific TCRs reportedly recognized epitopes outside regions mutated in the B.1.351 and B.1.1.7 variants. The 56-69-year group was small, and its depth increase did not reach significance, likely because of low power. Participants were mostly white British, with more females than males. The authors suggested clonal diversity may have been underestimated. Spike-specific TCR breadth and depth rose significantly after two AZD1222 doses compared with day 0 and with MenACWY recipients. Because no day 14 peak-response samples were available, the repertoires could be characterized only after the peak T cell response. Conclusions about previously exposed vaccinees are limited, since just a handful of AZD1222 recipients were seropositive for SARS-CoV-2 at baseline. The vaccine-associated CD4 TCRs covered the entire spike protein, and the dominant responses fell in regions 160-218 and 743-854.

Sample time point, as interpreted from the label and publication: baseline before first vaccination. Vaccinee samples were obtained from the UK trials COV001 and COV002, which included a single-blind randomized controlled phase 2/3 trial of AZD1222 (ChAdOx1 nCoV-19) in healthy adults. For TCRbeta chain sequencing, PBMC samples were collected from trial participants at day 0 and at day 28 after the second dose. The CDR3 numbers 15 residues from cysteine through phenylalanine. Left in the record is the CDR3 DNA by itself, 45 bases read in frame from the first base. The germline V gene specifies SGHDN as CDR1 and FVKESK as CDR2. The junction shows trimming of 4 bases on V and 5 bases on J, and the gene matches do not reach 8 bases of it. The CDR3 regions of human TCRbeta chains were analyzed by immunosequencing. Per the original workflow: TCRs in the repertoires were compared against a reference library of SARS-CoV-2-specific TCRs that had been generated with the MIRA antigen-specificity platform. Breadth was defined as the fraction of unique TCRs that were SARS-CoV-2-associated. Depth was defined as the fraction of total T cells that were SARS-CoV-2-associated. Using the MIRA data, each spike-specific TCR was assigned both to the spike region to which the TCR was reactive and to a CD4 or CD8 class. Log10-transformed breadth and depth values were compared by one-way ANOVA with Sidak's multiple comparisons tests. What TCRdb holds here is the immuneACCESS table cut down to in-frame rearrangements. Part of the clones is not present; checked against another copy, under half of the missing clones reflect an unresolved V gene, and the others are unexplained. V and J calls plus clone size are reproduced from that table; the DNA served to infer D and trimming. Here the sample has 160,000 or so clones; 90% occur a single time. The ten largest clones add up to approximately 1.8% of the sample.

The chain was built from TRBV14 and TRBJ2-5; TRBD1 matches 9 bases in the middle. The TCR originated in an adult in good health. Source: peripheral blood, taken on day 0 of AZD1222 vaccination. The sequenced DNA is TGTGCCAGCAGCCCCGGGACAGGGAATTGGGAGACCCAGTACTTC. Its product reads: CASSPGTGNWETQYF.